This T cell receptor (beta chain) is from a study of T cell responses to AZD1222 COVID-19 vaccine. Study-wide results and caveats: Spike-specific TCR breadth and depth both grew after two AZD1222 doses. It was only after the peak T cell response that any repertoires were sampled. At study baseline, merely a handful of AZD1222 recipients were seropositive.

Generated by immunoSEQ multiplex PCR, the TCRdb table keeps only in-frame clones and is missing some. Among 90,000 to 150,000 clones listed, 70% to 90% were seen once. To note about this clone: No antigen is known for it.

This TCR was sampled from an adult in good health. Sequences were derived from peripheral blood, sampled on day 0 of AZD1222 vaccination.

The DNA for the CDR3 is TGTGCCAGTAGGGGCCCGAGGGTAGCGGAAGCCAAAAACACCGGGGAGCTGTTTTTT. Its translation: CASRGPRVAEAKNTGELFF. This chain connects TRBV19 to TRBJ2-2, with a tentative D call TRBD2 (6 bases). CDR1 and CDR2 (germline): LNHDA, SQIVND (reference sequence). This CDR3 spans 19 amino acids. Trimming pared 6 bases from V and 2 bases from J, leaving 25 bases between.